These T cell receptor beta chains were read from a single sample in a study of PD-L1 blockade in urothelial cancer. The method was immunoSEQ multiplex PCR; TCRdb's version includes in-frame clones alone and lacks a portion of them. There are roughly 67,000 clones in the sample; approximately 86% occur only once, and just under 15% lies in the top ten. Source: PBMCs, taken around atezolizumab (anti-PD-L1) treatment. The source of these receptors is a man in his fifties or sixties with urothelial cancer. Each CDR3 is given with its conserved first and last residue. D genes are given only for firm matches.

v_gene	j_gene	d_gene	CDR3nt	CDR3aa
TRBV19	TRBJ1-1	-	TGTGCCAGTAGTCTCAGCGGGACGGTGAACACTGAAGCTTTCTTT	CASSLSGTVNTEAFF
TRBV5-5	TRBJ2-6	-	TGTGCCAGCAGCTTGGCTGCAGCTAGCTCTGGGGCCAACGTCCTGACTTTC	CASSLAAASSGANVLTF
TRBV9	TRBJ2-3	-	TGTGCCAGCAGCGTACTAGCGTTCGCAGATACGCAGTATTTT	CASSVLAFADTQYF
TRBV7-9	TRBJ2-3	-	TGTGCCAGCAGCCGCTCGGGGTCAGATACGCAGTATTTT	CASSRSGSDTQYF
TRBV11-1	TRBJ1-1	-	TGTGCCAGCAGCGTTGGGGGAGGGACTGAAGCTTTCTTT	CASSVGGGTEAFF
TRBV19	TRBJ2-5	TRBD2	TGTGCCAGTAGTACGGGGACTAGCGGGCTCGAGACCCAGTACTTC	CASSTGTSGLETQYF
TRBV11-3	TRBJ2-3	TRBD1	TGTGCCAGCAGCTTAAGGCAGGGGGCGAGGAGTACAGATACGCAGTATTTT	CASSLRQGARSTDTQYF
TRBV5-1	TRBJ1-2	TRBD1	TGCGCCAGCAGCTTGGGACAGGGAGACTATGGCTACACCTTC	CASSLGQGDYGYTF
TRBV6-5	TRBJ2-1	-	TGTGCCAGCAGCCGGGGAGCGGAGGATGAGCAGTTCTTC	CASSRGAEDEQFF
TRBV6-6	TRBJ1-6	TRBD1	TGTGCCAGCAGTTACTCCGGGACAGGGGGTTCACCCCTCCACTTT	CASSYSGTGGSPLHF
TRBV30	TRBJ1-2	TRBD1	TGTGCCTGGAGAACCTCCGGGACAGGGTGGCGCTACACCTTC	CAWRTSGTGWRYTF